This TCR beta chain was observed in a study of tumor T cells in aggressive B-cell lymphoma. This table comes from immunoSEQ multiplex PCR, and its TCRdb copy is limited to in-frame clones, with some not included. The data show about 3,200 clones, roughly nine tenths seen once. Germline lookup yields CDR1 SGDLS and CDR2 YYNGEE. The CDR3 contains 17 residues. Trimming took 4 bases from V and 0 from J; bases not matched to a gene: 5. The clonotype comes from an adult with diffuse large B cell lymphoma. Sequences were obtained from tumor tissue. The chain couples TRBV9 to TRBJ2-6, with TRBD1 matching 9 bases. CDR3 bases: TGTGCCAGCAGCACTCCGGGACAGGGCTCTGGGGCCAACGTCCTGACTTTC. This encodes CASSTPGQGSGANVLTF.